This T cell receptor (beta chain) was captured by sequencing in a study of blood T cell repertoires in COVID-19. For the study at large: The analysed material was cDNA or gDNA that came from T cells, B-cell-depleted T cells, or PBMCs.

TCRdb keeps only in-frame clones here, not all; method: immunoSEQ multiplex PCR. Of 360,000 or so clones in the sample, roughly 87% were seen once. Germline CDR1 SGHKS, CDR2 YYEKEE (reference sequence). J gave up 3 bases and V 3 bases, and 4 bases lay outside the gene matches. This CDR3 region has 15 residues. This rearrangement joins TRBV5-5 to TRBJ1-5; TRBD1 matches 9 bases. The sequence came from a woman aged 55-70 years with COVID-19, enrolled during active disease. Sequencing was carried out using peripheral blood. The CDR3 spells CASSSTGGDNQPQHF. In DNA, the CDR3 is TGTGCCAGCAGCTCGACAGGGGGAGACAATCAGCCCCAGCATTTT.